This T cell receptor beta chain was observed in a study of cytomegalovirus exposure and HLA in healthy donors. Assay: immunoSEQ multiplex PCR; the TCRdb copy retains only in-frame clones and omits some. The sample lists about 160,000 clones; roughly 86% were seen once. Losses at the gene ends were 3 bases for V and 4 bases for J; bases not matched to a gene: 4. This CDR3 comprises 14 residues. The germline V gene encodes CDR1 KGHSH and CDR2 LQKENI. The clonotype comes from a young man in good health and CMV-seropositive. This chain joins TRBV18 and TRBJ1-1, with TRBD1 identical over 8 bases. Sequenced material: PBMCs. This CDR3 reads CASSPGQESTEAFF. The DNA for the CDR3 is TGTGCCAGCTCACCGGGACAGGAGAGCACTGAAGCTTTCTTT.